This entry describes one TCR beta chain. Its specific antigen is unknown. Base qualities are not at hand, and no much larger clone is one base apart. The sample is drawn from a study of blood T cells in healthy people across ages (dated by TCRdb to the mid-2010s). Regarding the study in general: In model experiments, template switching captured about one uniquely barcoded TCR beta cDNA molecule for every two T cells. The study measured age-related changes in TCR beta repertoire diversity using deep sequencing normalized with unique cDNA molecular identifiers. Four age groups were formed from the donors: young (average approximately 15 years), middle-aged (approximately 41), aged (about 68) and long-lived (more than 75). To avoid experimental bias, donors of different ages were randomly spread across the sequencing lanes. For two donors (one aged 18 to 30 and one aged 80 or older), the study analyzed two additional independent replicas of 1 million unique cDNA reads from the same blood draw.

Taken from cysteine to phenylalanine, the CDR3 has 12 residues. The DNA shown is the 36-base CDR3, in frame from base 1. Library prep was done by 5' RACE. For sequencing, an Illumina HiSeq 2500 was employed. A second roughly 7 to 12 cycle PCR used a sample-barcoded 5' primer and a J-beta primer mix. Each TCR beta cDNA molecule received a unique molecular identifier from a template-switch 5' adaptor carrying 12 random nucleotides. At least 2.5 million CDR3-containing paired-end reads were obtained from each sample. First-strand cDNA was synthesized from all RNA with the Mint cDNA synthesis kit, primed by a TRBC-specific oligonucleotide. After uracil-DNA glycosylase treatment, a first 18-cycle PCR used universal primers M1SS and BC2_uni_R on all cDNA. The source study handled its data this way. Normalization of each sample was performed by random selection of 1 million high-quality reads, each carrying a distinct molecular identifier. Reads sharing molecular identifiers were discarded rather than binned into consensus sequences. MiTCR, with a Q25 quality threshold and the strictest error-elimination algorithm, was used for CDR3 identification, clonotype clustering and error correction. A nonparametric unseen species model with Euler transformation was used to estimate lower-bound total TCR beta diversity. TCRdb's own reprocessing of the public reads used fastp at Q25 and MiXCR and kept productive beta chains. Merged by CDR3 protein, the rows form single entries marked with the most common genes and DNA. The V and J calls were not made by the authors but by TCRdb's processing. The sample profile shows around 1.7 million distinct CDR3 sequences; approximately 28% of them were found once. Roughly 8% of the sample is in the top ten clones.

Systemically healthy Caucasian individuals from Russia, 39 in total and aged about 6 to 90 years, were included as donors. Approximately 10 milliliters of peripheral blood were collected from each donor into EDTA-treated Vacutainer tubes. Ficoll-Paque density-gradient centrifugation was used to isolate PBMCs, with at least 6 million obtained per sample. Total RNA, at least 6 micrograms per sample, was extracted from PBMCs with Trizol reagent. For every donor, an aliquot of PBMCs went through flow cytometry to measure the percentages of naive CD45RAhigh/CD27high T cells. Overall results and qualifications from the work: A strong correlation was found between observed TCR beta diversity and the percentage of naive T cells measured by flow cytometry. Observed TCR beta diversity per million T cells fell roughly linearly with age, and a significant reduction was already apparent by age around 36. Compared with the aged group, the long-lived group had more naive CD4+ T cells, fewer expanded clones and increased TCR diversity, a pattern suggesting age selection. Estimates of total diversity based on one million sequenced T cells were regarded as lower bounds and as underestimates. Bulk unsorted PBMC profiling prevented conclusive comparison of naive and antigen-experienced compartments. The CMV infection status of donors was not known, potentially confounding age-related changes in expanded clonotypes.

The chain is assembled from TRBV21-1 and TRBJ2-4; TRBD2 is the table's D call, not checked against the DNA. TRBV21-1 is an annotated pseudogene. The sequence was collected from a woman in her 30s in good health. The sequencing input was blood. The encoded CDR3 is CASSKRGGEQYF. The DNA reads as follows: TGTGCCAGCAGCAAAAGGGGAGGAGAGCAGTACTTC.